This entry lists 30 T cell receptor beta chains sequenced from one sample in a study of blood T cell repertoires in COVID-19. TCRdb's copy holds only in-frame clones and misses some; the assay was immunoSEQ multiplex PCR. This table holds roughly 290,000 clones, approximately 90% found once. Sequencing used peripheral blood. All receptors come from a woman aged 25 to 45 with COVID-19, enrolled during active disease.

The chain combines TRBV6-1 with TRBJ2-2; 14 positions agree with TRBD2. The V and J ends lost 3 bases and 7 bases, in that order; junction bases with no gene match: 7. Germline V gives CDR1 MNHNS, CDR2 SASEGT. This CDR3 has 17 amino acids. The CDR3 nucleotides read TGTGCCAGCAGTGATTGGACTAGCGGGAGGATATTCGGGGAGCTGTTTTTT. Protein sequence: CASSDWTSGRIFGELFF.

This chain uses TRBV27 with TRBJ1-4; TRBD1 is a possible D gene (5 bases). Germline assignment: CDR1 MNHEY and CDR2 SMNVEV (reference sequence). This CDR3 spans 16 amino acids. Deletions cut 3 bases from V and 2 bases from J, with 13 bases between. CDR3 nucleotide sequence: TGTGCCAGCAGTTTTAGCGGGGGGGGGACTAATGAAAAACTGTTTTTT. Its protein is CASSFSGGGTNEKLFF.

This rearrangement joins TRBV19 to TRBJ1-6; D is undetermined. The CDR3 has 15 residues. V shed 7 bases and J shed 4 bases, with 14 bases lying between them. Looked up from germline, CDR1 is LNHDA and CDR2 is SQIVND (reference sequence). CDR3 amino acids: CASTPGNLYNSPLHF. In DNA form, the CDR3 reads TGTGCCAGTACCCCGGGAAATCTGTATAATTCACCCCTCCACTTT.

V and J are TRBV6-6 and TRBJ1-5; D ambiguous. V lost 5 bases to trimming and J lost 10 bases, with 15 bases between them. CDR1 and CDR2 (germline): MNHNY, SVGAGI (reference sequence). This CDR3 spans 13 amino acids. CDR3 protein: CASSLEAYSPQHF. The CDR3 DNA is TGTGCCAGCAGTCTCGAGGCGTATTCTCCCCAGCATTTT.

This clone was seen only a few times. The chain is built from TRBV3-1 (or the pseudogene TRBV3-2) and TRBJ1-2; tentative D call: TRBD1 (6 bases). This CDR3 comprises 15 residues. Germline CDR1 LGHDT, CDR2 YNNKEL (reference sequence). Trimming pared 2 bases from V and 5 bases from J, leaving 15 bases between. CDR3 residues: CASSQTQGGHYGYTF. The DNA for the CDR3 is TGTGCCAGCAGCCAAACTCAAGGGGGTCATTATGGCTACACCTTC.

This chain links TRBV3-1 (or the pseudogene TRBV3-2) with TRBJ1-5; 8 positions agree with TRBD1. V shed 5 bases, J shed 1 base, and the junction held 4 bases outside the gene matches. The CDR3 totals 15 residues. Germline values: CDR1 LGHDT, CDR2 YNNKEL (reference sequence). This CDR3 reads CASSGTGGSNQPQHF. The DNA of the CDR3 is TGTGCCAGCAGCGGGACAGGCGGAAGCAATCAGCCCCAGCATTTT.

The rearrangement joins TRBV27 to TRBJ1-2; D is undetermined. Germline V gene sequence: CDR1 MNHEY, CDR2 SMNVEV (reference sequence). The CDR3 consists of 13 residues. V lost 2 bases to trimming and J lost 4 bases, with 8 bases between them. The CDR3 DNA follows: TGTGCCAGCAGTTTAGCGGCGGGCTATGGCTACACCTTC. This codes for CASSLAAGYGYTF.

This clone appeared once. The genes are TRBV7-3 and TRBJ2-6; 8 bases are shared with TRBD1. V lost 2 bases, J lost 2 bases, and 8 bases stayed unmatched. The CDR3 has 18 residues. CDR1 SGHTA and CDR2 FQGTGA come from the germline V gene. The chain's CDR3 is CASSLLGQGAAGANVLTF. CDR3 DNA: TGTGCCAGCAGCTTATTAGGTCAGGGGGCCGCTGGGGCCAACGTCCTGACTTTC.

V and J are TRBV6-5 and TRBJ2-2, with 11 bases identical to TRBD1. V lost 4 bases and J lost 6; bases outside the gene matches: 4. The CDR3 runs to 15 residues. Germline values: CDR1 MNHEY, CDR2 SVGAGI. DNA for the CDR3: TGTGCCAGCAGTTCCCAGGGACAGGGGGCCGGGGAGCTGTTTTTT. It is translated as CASSSQGQGAGELFF.

The V and J genes are TRBV2 and TRBJ2-7, with TRBD1 as a possible D gene (8 bases). Germline CDR1 is SNHLY and CDR2 is FYNNEI. V was trimmed by 9 bases and J by 4 bases, leaving 13 bases between them. The CDR3 covers 12 residues. This CDR3 is CARQGGAYEQYF. In DNA, the CDR3 is TGTGCCAGACAGGGGGGGGCTTACGAGCAGTACTTC. Looking up the rest from reference TRBV2 and TRBJ2-7 gives the full variable domain: EPEVTQTPSHQVTQMGQEVILRCVPISNHLYFYWYRQILGQKVEFLVSFYNNEISEKSEIFDDQFSVERPDGSNFTLKIRSTKLEDSAMYFCARQGGAYEQYFGPGTRLTVT.

This chain joins TRBV4-3 and TRBJ2-3; D possibly corresponds to TRBD2 (6 bases). CDR1 LGHNA and CDR2 YSLEER come from the germline V gene. V was pared by 8 bases and J by 2 bases, with 11 bases between. The CDR3 consists of 13 residues. The DNA of the CDR3 is TGCGCCAGCGGTGGGGGGTACACAGATACGCAGTATTTT. Its protein is CASGGGYTDTQYF.

The V gene is TRBV30, the J gene TRBJ2-4, with 8 bases aligning to TRBD2. CDR1 and CDR2 from the germline V gene are GTSNPN and SVGIG (reference sequence). J lost 2 bases, V lost 2 bases, and 5 bases had no gene match. This CDR3 is built from 15 residues. The chain's CDR3 is CAWSPAGGSKNIQYF. The CDR3 DNA reads TGTGCCTGGAGTCCCGCGGGAGGCTCCAAAAACATTCAGTACTTC.

The rearrangement joins TRBV6-2 or TRBV6-3 to TRBJ1-5; D is undetermined. The CDR3 is 15 residues long. Germline values: CDR1 MNHEY, CDR2 SVGEGT. Trimming took off 5 bases at V and 0 bases at J, with 11 bases between the two ends. CDR3 DNA sequence: TGTGCCAGCAGTCCGGAAACTATTAGCAATCAGCCCCAGCATTTT. Encoded protein: CASSPETISNQPQHF.

J is TRBJ1-2 and V is TRBV7-9; 11 nucleotides agree with TRBD1. There are 12 residues in the CDR3. Per the germline V gene, CDR1 is SEHNR and CDR2 is FQNEAQ (reference sequence). V lost 5 bases, J lost 8 bases, and 1 base stayed unmatched. The CDR3 DNA sequence: TGTGCCAGCAGCCGGACAGGGGGCGGCTACACCTTC. It translates to CASSRTGGGYTF. The entire variable domain, with the rest obtained from reference TRBV7-9 and TRBJ1-2, is as follows: DTGVSQNPRHKITKRGQNVTFRCDPISEHNRLYWYRQTLGQGPEFLTYFQNEAQLEKSRLLSDRFSAERPKGSFSTLEIQRTEQGDSAMYLCASSRTGGGYTFGSGTRLTVV.

The CDR3 DNA reads TGCGCCAGCAGCTTAGGAGGGGCTCTAGACCAGTACTTC. Residues: CASSLGGALDQYF. The genes are TRBV5-1 and TRBJ2-5; D may be TRBD2 (6 bases). The CDR3 length is 13 residues. Deletions cut 2 bases from V and 10 bases from J, with 15 bases between. Germline V CDR1 and CDR2: SGHRS, YFSETQ.

V is TRBV7-9 and J is TRBJ2-5, with 10 positions matching TRBD2. The CDR3 extends over 17 amino acids. Germline V lookup: CDR1 SEHNR, CDR2 FQNEAQ (reference sequence). V dropped 5 bases and J dropped 5; count of bases not matched to a gene: 14. CDR3 loop: CASSPHWSSGSMETQYF. The CDR3 coding sequence is TGTGCCAGCAGCCCACACTGGTCTAGCGGGAGCATGGAGACCCAGTACTTC.

This chain links TRBV28 with TRBJ2-2; 7 nucleotides match TRBD2. V lost 5 bases to trimming and J lost 4 bases; unmatched junction nucleotides: 10. Germline CDR1 MDHEN, CDR2 SYDVKM. There are 16 residues in the CDR3. CDR3 nucleotides: TGTGCCAGCAGTCGGACGGGAGGTTATGGCACCGGGGAGCTGTTTTTT. The encoded protein is CASSRTGGYGTGELFF.

This clone was seen only once. The V and J genes are TRBV3-1 (or the pseudogene TRBV3-2) and TRBJ2-2, with D tentatively TRBD2 (6 bases). There are 18 residues in the CDR3. The V end lost 4 bases, the J end lost 5 bases, and 23 bases lay between the germline ends. Germline CDR1 reads LGHDT; CDR2 reads YNNKEL (reference sequence). The CDR3 spells CASSLRLEGHVGTGELFF. DNA of the CDR3: TGTGCCAGCAGCCTGAGACTAGAGGGGCACGTTGGGACCGGGGAGCTGTTTTTT.

This chain uses TRBV7-8 with TRBJ1-6; 9 bases align to TRBD1. This CDR3 contains 15 residues. From germline, CDR1 is SGHVS and CDR2 FQNEAQ. Losses at the gene ends were 2 bases for V and 9 bases for J; bases not matched to a gene: 5. The CDR3 coding sequence is TGTGCCAGCAGCTTACTTGGGACAGGGACTTCACCCCTCCACTTT. Amino acids: CASSLLGTGTSPLHF.

This chain uses TRBV6-1 with TRBJ2-1; 10 nucleotides line up with TRBD2. Germline lookup yields CDR1 MNHNS and CDR2 SASEGT. This CDR3 spans 17 amino acids. The J segment lost 3 bases and the V segment lost 4 bases, leaving 9 bases of the junction unmatched. The CDR3 DNA reads as TGTGCCAGCAGTGTTTGGTTACTAGCGGGACACTACAATGAGCAGTTCTTC. This codes for CASSVWLLAGHYNEQFF.

The V and J genes are TRBV5-1 and TRBJ1-3, with TRBD1 matching over 8 bases. CDR3 length: 15 residues. Losses at the gene ends were 4 bases for V and 5 bases for J; bases not matched to a gene: 8. Germline CDR1 is SGHRS and CDR2 is YFSETQ. The CDR3 loop reads CASSPPGQGRNTIYF. The DNA for the CDR3 is TGCGCCAGCAGCCCGCCCGGACAGGGTAGAAACACCATATATTTT.

V and J are TRBV5-1 and TRBJ1-1; a weak D match, TRBD1 (5 bases). The CDR3 covers 14 residues. Germline V CDR1 and CDR2: SGHRS, YFSETQ. Trimming shortened V by 4 bases and J by 4 bases, and 14 bases separated the two germline ends. CDR3 in amino acids: CASSQTGGGTEAFF. CDR3 bases: TGCGCCAGCAGCCAAACAGGCGGGGGCACTGAAGCTTTCTTT.

J is TRBJ2-7 and V is TRBV29-1, with 11 nucleotides matching TRBD2. The germline V gene encodes CDR1 SQVTM and CDR2 ANQGSEA. V gave up 6 bases and J gave up 2 bases; unmatched junction bases: 12. The CDR3 is 16 amino acids. DNA for the CDR3: TGCAGCGTCGAACTAGCGGGAGTGGGGGGAACCTACGAGCAGTACTTC. Its protein is CSVELAGVGGTYEQYF.

Concerning this clone: This same CDR3 is encoded by further DNA sequences in the sample. This sequence joins TRBV5-1 and TRBJ2-5, with 14 bases that match TRBD2. Germline V gene data show CDR1 as SGHRS and CDR2 as YFSETQ. Trimming removed 7 bases from V and 4 bases from J; junction bases left unmatched: 0. The CDR3 spans 13 residues. DNA of the CDR3: TGCGCCAGCGGACTAGCGGGAGGAGAGACCCAGTACTTC. Translation: CASGLAGGETQYF.

Only one count was recorded for this clone. The V gene is TRBV19, the J gene TRBJ2-2; tentative D call: TRBD1 (6 bases). The CDR3 is 14 amino acids. Between the trimmed V and J ends, which lost 6 bases and 7 bases, there was a span of 15 bases. Germline V gives CDR1 LNHDA, CDR2 SQIVND (reference sequence). CDR3 residues: CASRDLGGNGELFF. In nucleotides, the CDR3 is TGTGCCAGTAGGGACTTAGGGGGTAACGGGGAGCTGTTTTTT.

CDR3 sequence: CASSRSTGGNQPQHF. CDR3 in DNA: TGTGCCAGCAGCCGATCGACAGGGGGCAATCAGCCCCAGCATTTT. The chain recombines TRBV16 with TRBJ1-5; 8 nucleotides align to TRBD1. The CDR3 contains 15 residues. After removal of 4 bases from V and 2 bases from J, the junction contained 4 bases not matched to a gene. Germline-derived CDR1 and CDR2 are KGHSY and FQNENV.

The rearrangement joins TRBV6-6 to TRBJ1-5; D is uncertain. CDR1 is MNHNY, CDR2 SVGAGI, per germline (reference sequence). V was pared by 5 bases and J by 8 bases, with 19 bases between. The CDR3 totals 15 residues. The CDR3 loop is CASSQLLVAREPQHF. The CDR3 coding sequence is TGTGCCAGCAGTCAACTCTTAGTTGCGAGGGAGCCCCAGCATTTT.

This clone occurred once. The chain uses TRBV12-5 and TRBJ1-1; D remains ambiguous. This CDR3 region has 13 residues. Deletions cut 2 bases from V and 8 bases from J, with 12 bases between. The germline V gene has CDR1 LGHNT and CDR2 FRNRAP. The CDR3 sequence: CASGLSPSGEAFF. As DNA, the CDR3 is TGTGCTAGTGGTTTGTCCCCCTCGGGAGAAGCTTTCTTT.

The chain couples TRBV7-9 to TRBJ2-7, with 10 nucleotides matching TRBD2. Trimming took 3 bases from V and 5 from J; bases not matched to a gene: 16. This CDR3 comprises 18 residues. Germline V lookup: CDR1 SEHNR, CDR2 FQNEAQ (reference sequence). The CDR3: CASSFLGGLATIRDEQYF. The DNA of the CDR3 is TGTGCCAGCAGCTTTCTGGGGGGACTAGCGACGATTCGGGACGAGCAGTACTTC.

The CDR3 nucleotides read TGCGCCAGCAGCTTGGATGGACAGGGGGACAATCAGCCCCAGCATTTT. It codes for CASSLDGQGDNQPQHF. The rearrangement links TRBV5-1 to TRBJ1-5; 10 bases fit TRBD1. The V gene's germline CDR1 is SGHRS and CDR2 YFSETQ. V trimming: 0 bases; J trimming: 3 bases; junction bases outside the gene matches: 3. The CDR3 contains 16 residues.